This TCR beta chain was retrieved from a study of response to subunit inactivated influenza vaccine. The CDR3 sequence is 13 residues long. Trimming took 4 bases from V and 3 from J, leaving 13 bases between them. Germline V gene lookup returns CDR1 DFQATT and CDR2 SNEGSKA (reference sequence). A few counts support this clonotype. Its specificity is not known. Each CDR3 protein gets one entry after TCRdb re-called the RT-PCR reads with MiXCR. This sample has 650,000 to 850,000 distinct CDR3 sequences; more than 11% occur once, and the top ten carry approximately 6.5%. Overall study findings and caveats: The authors offered the suggestion that each seasonal influenza vaccination recruits few new T cells.

The sequencing here drew on PBMCs from blood, taken about 14 days before vaccination. The sequence was collected from a man aged 50 or older who received an inactivated influenza vaccine. The V and J genes are TRBV20-1 and TRBJ2-7, with D perhaps TRBD1 or TRBD2 (5 bases each). The CDR3 here is CSAIGDHNYEQYF. The CDR3 DNA sequence: TGCAGTGCTATCGGGGACCATAACTACGAGCAGTACTTC.